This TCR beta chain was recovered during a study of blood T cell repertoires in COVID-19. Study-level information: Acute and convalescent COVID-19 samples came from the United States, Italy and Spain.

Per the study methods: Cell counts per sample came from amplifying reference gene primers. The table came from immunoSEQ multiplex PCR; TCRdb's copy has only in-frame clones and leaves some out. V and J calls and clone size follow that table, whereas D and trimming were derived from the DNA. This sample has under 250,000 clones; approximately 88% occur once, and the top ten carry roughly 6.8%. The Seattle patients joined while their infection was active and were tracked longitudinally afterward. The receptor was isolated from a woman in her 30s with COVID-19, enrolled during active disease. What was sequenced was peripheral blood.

The CDR3: CASSSGLADQETQYF. DNA for the CDR3: TGTGCCAGCAGCTCGGGTCTAGCGGACCAAGAGACCCAGTACTTC. The V call is TRBV11-3, the J call TRBJ2-5; TRBD2 agrees at 7 bases. V lost 4 bases and J lost 0; bases outside the gene matches: 5. Germline CDR1 is SGHNT and CDR2 is YENEEA. The CDR3 sequence is 15 residues long.